This TCR beta chain stems from a study of blood T cell repertoires in COVID-19. Study summary: Donors in the United States, Italy and Spain gave samples during acute or convalescent COVID-19. PBMCs, B-cell-depleted T cells, or T cells were the source of the cDNA or gDNA that made up the material.

This CDR3 comprises 14 residues. V gave up 4 bases and J gave up 3 bases, with 10 bases separating them. The germline V gene encodes CDR1 LGHDT and CDR2 YNNKEL (reference sequence). Original processing methods: Using reference gene primer amplification, nucleated cell counts were estimated. The assay was immunoSEQ multiplex PCR, and TCRdb's table has in-frame clones only and misses some. Clone size and the V and J calls come from that table; the DNA yielded D and trimming. This sample has around 59,000 clones, with 80% to 90% found just once. Sample: peripheral blood. The J gene is TRBJ2-1, the V gene TRBV3-1 (or the pseudogene TRBV3-2), with D maybe TRBD2 (5 bases). This receptor was obtained from a man in his sixties with acute or convalescent COVID-19. The CDR3 region is CASSLRTDYNEQFF. In DNA, the CDR3 is TGTGCCAGCAGCCTCCGGACTGACTACAATGAGCAGTTCTTC.